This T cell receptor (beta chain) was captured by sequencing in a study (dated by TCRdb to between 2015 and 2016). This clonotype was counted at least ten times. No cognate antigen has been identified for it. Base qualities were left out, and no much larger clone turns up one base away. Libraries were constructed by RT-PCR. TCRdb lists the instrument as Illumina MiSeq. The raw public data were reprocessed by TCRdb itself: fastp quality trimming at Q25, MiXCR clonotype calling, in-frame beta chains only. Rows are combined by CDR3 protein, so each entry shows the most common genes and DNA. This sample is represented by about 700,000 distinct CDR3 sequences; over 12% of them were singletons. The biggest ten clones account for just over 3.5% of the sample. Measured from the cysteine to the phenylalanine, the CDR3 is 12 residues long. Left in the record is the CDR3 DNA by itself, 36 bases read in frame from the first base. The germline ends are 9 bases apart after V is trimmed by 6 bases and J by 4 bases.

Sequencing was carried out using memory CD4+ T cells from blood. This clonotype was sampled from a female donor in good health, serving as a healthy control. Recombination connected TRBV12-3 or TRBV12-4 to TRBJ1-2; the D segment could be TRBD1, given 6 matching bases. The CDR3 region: CASSGRGYGYTF. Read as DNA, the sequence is TGTGCCAGCAGCGGCAGGGGCTATGGCTACACCTTC.